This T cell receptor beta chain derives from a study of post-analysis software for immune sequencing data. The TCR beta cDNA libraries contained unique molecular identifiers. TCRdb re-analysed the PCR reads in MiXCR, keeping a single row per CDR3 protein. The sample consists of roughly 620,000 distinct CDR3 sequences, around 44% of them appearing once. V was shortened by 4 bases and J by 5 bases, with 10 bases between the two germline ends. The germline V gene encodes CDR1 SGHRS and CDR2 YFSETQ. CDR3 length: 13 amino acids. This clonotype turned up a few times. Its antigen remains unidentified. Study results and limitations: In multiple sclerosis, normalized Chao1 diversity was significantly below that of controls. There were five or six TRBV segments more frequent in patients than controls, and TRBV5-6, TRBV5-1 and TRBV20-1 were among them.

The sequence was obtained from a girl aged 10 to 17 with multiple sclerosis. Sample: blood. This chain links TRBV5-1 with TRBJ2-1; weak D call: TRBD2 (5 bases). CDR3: CASSPGSHNEQFF. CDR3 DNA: TGCGCCAGCAGCCCGGGGTCCCACAATGAGCAGTTCTTC.